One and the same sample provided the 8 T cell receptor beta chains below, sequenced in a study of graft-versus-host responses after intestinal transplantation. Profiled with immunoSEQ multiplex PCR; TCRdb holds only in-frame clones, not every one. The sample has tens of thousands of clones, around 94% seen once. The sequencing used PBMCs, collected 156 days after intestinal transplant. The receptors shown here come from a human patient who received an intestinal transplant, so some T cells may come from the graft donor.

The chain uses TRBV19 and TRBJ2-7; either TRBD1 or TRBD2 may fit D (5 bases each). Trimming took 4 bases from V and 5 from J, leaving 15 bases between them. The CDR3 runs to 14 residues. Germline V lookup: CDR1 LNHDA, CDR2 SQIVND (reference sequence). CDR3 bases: TGTGCCAGTAGTACGTGGGGGTGGGGCGACGAGCAGTACTTC. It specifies CASSTWGWGDEQYF. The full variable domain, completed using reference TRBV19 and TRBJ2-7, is DGGITQSPKYLFRKEGQNVTLSCEQNLNHDAMYWYRQDPGQGLRLIYYSQIVNDFQKGDIAEGYSVSREKKESFPLTVTSAQKNPTAFYLCASSTWGWGDEQYFGPGTRLTVT.

The CDR3, as DNA: TGTGCCAGCAGCTCGACAGGGGTCGTAACAGATACGCAGTATTTT. This gives the protein CASSSTGVVTDTQYF. The V gene is TRBV7-3, the J gene TRBJ2-3; 8 nucleotides align to TRBD1. Trimming removed 4 bases from V and 3 bases from J; junction bases left unmatched: 6. The germline gives CDR1 SGHTA, CDR2 FQGTGA. The CDR3 totals 15 residues.

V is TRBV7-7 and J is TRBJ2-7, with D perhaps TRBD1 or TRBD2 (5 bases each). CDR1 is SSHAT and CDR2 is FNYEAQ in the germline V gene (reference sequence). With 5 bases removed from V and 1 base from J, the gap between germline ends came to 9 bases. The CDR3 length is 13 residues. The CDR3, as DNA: TGTGCCAGCAGCCGGGACGAATCCTACGAGCAGTACTTC. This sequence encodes CASSRDESYEQYF.

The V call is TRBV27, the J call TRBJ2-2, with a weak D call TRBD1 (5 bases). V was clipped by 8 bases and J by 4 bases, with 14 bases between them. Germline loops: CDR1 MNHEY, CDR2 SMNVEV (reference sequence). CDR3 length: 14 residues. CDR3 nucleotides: TGTGCCAGCCGATTTCAGGGATTCACCGGGGAGCTGTTTTTT. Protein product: CASRFQGFTGELFF.

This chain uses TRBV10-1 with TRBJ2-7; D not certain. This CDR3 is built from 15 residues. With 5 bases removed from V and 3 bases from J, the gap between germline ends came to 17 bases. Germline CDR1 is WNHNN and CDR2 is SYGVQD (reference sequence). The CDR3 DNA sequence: TGCGCCAGCAGTTGCAGCGAGACGGCCCTCTACGAGCAGTACTTC. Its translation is CASSCSETALYEQYF.

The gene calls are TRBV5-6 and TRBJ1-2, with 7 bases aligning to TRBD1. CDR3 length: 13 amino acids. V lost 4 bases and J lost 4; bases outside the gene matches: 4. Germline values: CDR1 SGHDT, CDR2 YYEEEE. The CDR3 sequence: CASSTGTAYGYTF. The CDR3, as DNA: TGTGCCAGCAGCACCGGGACAGCCTATGGCTACACCTTC.

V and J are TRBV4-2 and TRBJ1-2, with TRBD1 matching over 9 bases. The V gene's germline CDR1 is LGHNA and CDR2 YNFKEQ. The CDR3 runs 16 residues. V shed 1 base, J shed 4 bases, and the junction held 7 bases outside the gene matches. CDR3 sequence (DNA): TGTGCCAGCAGCCAAGCCGGACAGGGGATTACCTATGGCTACACCTTC. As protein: CASSQAGQGITYGYTF.

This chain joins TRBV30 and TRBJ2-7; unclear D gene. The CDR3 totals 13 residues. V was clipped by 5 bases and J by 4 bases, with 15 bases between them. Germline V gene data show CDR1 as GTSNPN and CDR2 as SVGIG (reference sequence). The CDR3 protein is CAWGPGWEYEQYF. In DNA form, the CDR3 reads TGTGCCTGGGGCCCCGGTTGGGAATACGAGCAGTACTTC. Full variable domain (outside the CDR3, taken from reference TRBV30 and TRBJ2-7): SQTIHQWPATLVQPVGSPLSLECTVEGTSNPNLYWYRQAAGRGLQLLFYSVGIGQISSEVPQNLSASRPQDRQFILSSKKLLLSDSGFYLCAWGPGWEYEQYFGPGTRLTVT.